This T cell receptor beta chain was captured by sequencing in a study of post-analysis software for immune sequencing data (dated by TCRdb to about 2015). Notes on the research overall: Disease courses on record covered relapsing-remitting, secondary progressive and progressive-relapsing multiple sclerosis, though some patients had no subtype annotation. The patient repertoires were set against under 12 previously published healthy control repertoires from donors whose ages ranged from about 6 to 27 years. A subset of samples was prepared in parallel using single-end sample barcoding, then pooled and co-amplified after Illumina adapter ligation.

Libraries were made using PCR. For sequencing, an Illumina HiSeq 2500 was employed. To reduce PCR and sequencing biases, unique molecular identifiers were incorporated into the TCR beta cDNA libraries. Approximately 500,000 cDNA molecules were obtained per 1 to 10 million input T cells, so each molecule approximated one T cell. Patient libraries were prepared and sequenced with the same protocol used for the earlier healthy control dataset. Within a given batch, samples were prepared together, multiplexed and sequenced on the same HiSeq lane. In the paper's pipeline: Raw barcoded reads were processed with MIGEC, discarding single-read molecular identifier groups before consensus assembly and CDR3 extraction. VDJtools was used for post-analysis of the clonotype tables, and diversity was normalized by down-sampling every dataset to the size of the smallest sample. In repertoire overlap clustering, CDR3 amino acid sequences, but not nucleotide sequences, were matched to correct batch-related cross-sample contamination. TCRdb itself trimmed the public reads at Q25 with fastp, ran MiXCR and retained productive beta chains. Entries that share a CDR3 protein sequence are merged under the most common genes and DNA. The V and J calls reflect TCRdb's pipeline rather than the authors' work. Across this sample there are a few hundred thousand distinct CDR3 sequences, with less than 40% seen only once. Less than 6% of the sample comes from the top ten.

What the study reported, not specific to this receptor: Compared with controls, multiple sclerosis patients had significantly lower normalized Chao1 diversity, a finding suggesting substantial peripheral T-cell clonal expansion. Patients showed significantly higher frequencies than controls for roughly five TRBV segments, among them TRBV5-6, TRBV5-1 and TRBV20-1. Direct clustering with F measure revealed strong co-clustering of samples prepared in the same batch, which led to a batch-effect correction. The multiple sclerosis patient group was slightly younger than the control group.

The CDR3 starts with the cysteine, ends with the phenylalanine, and has 13 residues. Only the CDR3 part of the read is kept: 39 bases, read in frame from the first base. Trimming costs V 4 bases and J 4 bases, and their ends lie 10 bases apart. Looking up the germline V gene yields CDR1 SGHTA and CDR2 FQGNSA. To demonstrate the VDJtools post-analysis software, TCR beta repertoires were profiled from the peripheral blood of about 13 young patients with multiple sclerosis. Multiple sclerosis patients were children and adolescents aged about 6 to 16 years. This clonotype showed up many times. What antigen it recognizes has not been identified. It has no much larger one-base neighbor in the sample; base qualities were not kept.

The chain couples TRBV7-2 to TRBJ1-1; no D gene can be assigned with confidence. Sequencing was carried out using blood. The receptor was isolated from a girl between 10 and 17 years old with multiple sclerosis. The CDR3 reads as follows: CASSSARATEAFF. The nucleotides read TGTGCCAGCAGCTCAGCACGGGCCACTGAAGCTTTCTTT. Supplemented by the reference TRBV7-2 and TRBJ1-1 proteins around the CDR3, the complete variable domain is GAGVSQSPSNKVTEKGKDVELRCDPISGHTALYWYRQSLGQGLEFLIYFQGNSAPDKSGLPSDRFSAERTGGSVSTLTIQRTQQEDSAVYLCASSSARATEAFFGQGTRLTVV.